The 4 T cell receptor beta chains given below trace back to one sample, sequenced in a study of cytotoxic CD8 clonotypes in ibrutinib-treated CLL. TCRdb's table, derived via immunoSEQ multiplex PCR, lists solely in-frame clones and lacks some. Altogether around 150,000 clones are present, about four fifths being singletons, with the ten largest covering 2% to 2.5%. The input for sequencing was PBMCs, taken after 12 months of ibrutinib treatment. Receptors originate from a human donor with chronic lymphocytic leukemia.

J is TRBJ1-2 and V is TRBV28, with unresolved D. V gave up 10 bases and J gave up 3 bases, with 6 bases separating them. Germline-derived CDR1 and CDR2 are MDHEN and SYDVKM. The length of the CDR3 is 10 residues. CDR3: CATDHYGYTF. For the CDR3, the DNA is TGTGCCACCGACCACTATGGCTACACCTTC.

The CDR3 is CASLSAGTSSGNTIYF. CDR3 coding DNA: TGTGCAAGCTTATCCGCCGGGACAAGCTCCGGAAACACCATATATTTT. The rearrangement joins TRBV2 to TRBJ1-3, with D possibly being TRBD1 (6 bases). The CDR3 loop spans 16 amino acids. From germline, CDR1 is SNHLY and CDR2 FYNNEI.

Here the CDR3 reads CAWRSGGKQFF. In DNA form, the CDR3 reads TGTGCCTGGAGGTCTGGGGGGAAGCAGTTCTTC. The rearrangement uses TRBV30 and TRBJ2-1, with TRBD2 as a possible D gene (6 bases). The CDR3 has 11 residues. Trimming removed 3 bases at V and 11 bases at J, with 11 bases between. Germline CDR1 GTSNPN, CDR2 SVGIG (reference sequence).

The V and J genes are TRBV5-6 and TRBJ1-1, with 8 bases identical to TRBD1. This CDR3 is 16 amino acids long. CDR1 and CDR2 (germline): SGHDT, YYEEEE. The ends lost 3 bases at V and 0 bases at J; junction bases unmatched: 7. CDR3: CASSSDRVVLNTEAFF. The DNA for the CDR3 is TGTGCCAGCAGCTCGGACAGGGTAGTCTTGAACACTGAAGCTTTCTTT.